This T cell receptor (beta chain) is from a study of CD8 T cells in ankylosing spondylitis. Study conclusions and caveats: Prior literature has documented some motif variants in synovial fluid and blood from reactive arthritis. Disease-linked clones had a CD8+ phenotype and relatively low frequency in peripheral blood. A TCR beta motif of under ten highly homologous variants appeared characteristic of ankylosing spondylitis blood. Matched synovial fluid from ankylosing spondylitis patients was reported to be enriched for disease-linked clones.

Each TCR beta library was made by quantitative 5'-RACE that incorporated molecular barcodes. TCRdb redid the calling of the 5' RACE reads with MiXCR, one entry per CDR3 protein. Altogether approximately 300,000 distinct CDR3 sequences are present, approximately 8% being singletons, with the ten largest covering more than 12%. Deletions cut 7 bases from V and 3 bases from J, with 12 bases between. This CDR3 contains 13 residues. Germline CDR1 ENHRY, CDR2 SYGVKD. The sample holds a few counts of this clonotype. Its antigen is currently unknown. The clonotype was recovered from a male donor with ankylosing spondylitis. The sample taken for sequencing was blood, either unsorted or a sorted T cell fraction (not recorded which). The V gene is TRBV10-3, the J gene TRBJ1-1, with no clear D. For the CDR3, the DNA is TGTGCCATCACCCGGACTGGGGACACTGAAGCTTTCTTT. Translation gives CAITRTGDTEAFF.